This is a list of T cell receptor beta chains from one sample in a study of T cell repertoires in cytomegalovirus infection. What these receptors recognize is not known. TCRdb redid the calling of the reads with MiXCR, one entry per CDR3 protein. The table lists 650,000 to 900,000 distinct CDR3 sequences, about 28% of them singletons. Specimen: cultured CD8+ T cells from PBMCs, collected from culture after CMV antigen stimulation. The receptor source for this set is a human donor in good health (CMV status not recorded). Some clones in this sample may be carry-over from other donors' samples. Each CDR3 is given without its conserved first and last residue.

J gene: TRBJ2-1
V gene: TRBV4-1
CDR3 protein: ASSQDALAGGSYNEQF

J gene: TRBJ2-1
V gene: TRBV12-3/TRBV12-4
CDR3 protein: ASSANRGGDEQF

J gene: TRBJ2-1
V gene: TRBV7-9
CDR3 protein: ASSLGVGLTNNEQF

J gene: TRBJ2-1
V gene: TRBV15
CDR3 protein: ATSRDLAGGYNEQF

J gene: TRBJ2-1
V gene: TRBV4-1
CDR3 protein: ASSQARNEQF

J gene: TRBJ1-2
V gene: TRBV20-1
CDR3 protein: SARPGIPDRYT

J gene: TRBJ2-6
V gene: TRBV6-2/TRBV6-3
CDR3 protein: ASSYTGTPAGANVLT

J gene: TRBJ1-1
V gene: TRBV14
CDR3 protein: ASHVRDIMNTEAF

J gene: TRBJ2-2
V gene: TRBV2
CDR3 protein: ASIRAAGELF

J gene: TRBJ2-1
V gene: TRBV7-8
CDR3 protein: ASSWTLGRSYNEQF

J gene: TRBJ2-7
V gene: TRBV20-1
CDR3 protein: SANRDGGTGFPNERQY

J gene: TRBJ2-2
V gene: TRBV7-6
CDR3 protein: ASSPRGGENTGELF

J gene: TRBJ2-3
V gene: TRBV27
CDR3 protein: ASSLLWGGSDTQY

J gene: TRBJ1-5
V gene: TRBV19
CDR3 protein: ASSIGYFGSQPQH

J gene: TRBJ2-5
V gene: TRBV5-6
CDR3 protein: ASSLRVKETQY

J gene: TRBJ1-2
V gene: TRBV28
CDR3 protein: ASSSNYRGDGYT

J gene: TRBJ2-5
V gene: TRBV12-3/TRBV12-4
CDR3 protein: ASSYGQGSIAETQY

J gene: TRBJ2-1
V gene: TRBV5-1
CDR3 protein: ASSLVMRISIEGNEQF

J gene: TRBJ2-1
V gene: TRBV27
CDR3 protein: ASRSSPWGTYNEQF

J gene: TRBJ2-1
V gene: TRBV15
CDR3 protein: ATTPRMPGQGRNEQF

J gene: TRBJ1-4
V gene: TRBV12-3/TRBV12-4
CDR3 protein: ASSPTGPGEKLF

J gene: TRBJ1-2
V gene: TRBV6-1
CDR3 protein: ASSERTGYGYT

J gene: TRBJ2-1
V gene: TRBV7-6
CDR3 protein: ASTLRGGDNEQF

J gene: TRBJ1-6
V gene: TRBV5-4
CDR3 protein: ASSLETGHSPLH

J gene: TRBJ2-2
V gene: TRBV7-2
CDR3 protein: ASSNPGTGELF

J gene: TRBJ2-1
V gene: TRBV7-2
CDR3 protein: ASSYGTKIKF

J gene: TRBJ2-3
V gene: TRBV7-9
CDR3 protein: ASSPAGGPSTDTQY

J gene: TRBJ1-1
V gene: TRBV4-3
CDR3 protein: ASSQAKTGNTEAF

J gene: TRBJ1-5
V gene: TRBV4-1
CDR3 protein: ASSQAGGVGQPQH

J gene: TRBJ2-1
V gene: TRBV12-3/TRBV12-4
CDR3 protein: ASSFSGPGDYNEQF

J gene: TRBJ1-4
V gene: TRBV6-5
CDR3 protein: ASSAQTGFNEKLF

J gene: TRBJ1-2
V gene: TRBV7-8
CDR3 protein: ASSLGGSEHLTISYGYT

J gene: TRBJ2-1
V gene: TRBV6-1
CDR3 protein: ASIIHLGNEQF

J gene: TRBJ2-1
V gene: TRBV7-2
CDR3 protein: ASSLAWGQGDNEQF

J gene: TRBJ2-1
V gene: TRBV19
CDR3 protein: ASSIPAGVNEQF

J gene: TRBJ1-1
V gene: TRBV3-1
CDR3 protein: ASSQPGSQQAF

J gene: TRBJ1-1
V gene: TRBV19
CDR3 protein: ASSIMQGYSAEAF

J gene: TRBJ2-1
V gene: TRBV6-6
CDR3 protein: ASSYSNQLPYNEQF

J gene: TRBJ2-1
V gene: TRBV7-9
CDR3 protein: ASSLSGGLNEQF

J gene: TRBJ2-1
V gene: TRBV20-1
CDR3 protein: SAGGLAGNEQF

J gene: TRBJ1-5
V gene: TRBV4-1
CDR3 protein: ASSRGTENQPQH

J gene: TRBJ1-1
V gene: TRBV5-1
CDR3 protein: ASSLIGYTEAF

J gene: TRBJ1-5
V gene: TRBV28
CDR3 protein: ASKGTEKDLWIHQPQH

J gene: TRBJ2-7
V gene: TRBV27
CDR3 protein: ASSTGGSYEQY

J gene: TRBJ2-1
V gene: TRBV29-1
CDR3 protein: SVEAGGGSSYNEQF

J gene: TRBJ2-1
V gene: TRBV28
CDR3 protein: ASSFLEAYNEQF

J gene: TRBJ1-1
V gene: TRBV7-9
CDR3 protein: ASSPPGKHNTEAF